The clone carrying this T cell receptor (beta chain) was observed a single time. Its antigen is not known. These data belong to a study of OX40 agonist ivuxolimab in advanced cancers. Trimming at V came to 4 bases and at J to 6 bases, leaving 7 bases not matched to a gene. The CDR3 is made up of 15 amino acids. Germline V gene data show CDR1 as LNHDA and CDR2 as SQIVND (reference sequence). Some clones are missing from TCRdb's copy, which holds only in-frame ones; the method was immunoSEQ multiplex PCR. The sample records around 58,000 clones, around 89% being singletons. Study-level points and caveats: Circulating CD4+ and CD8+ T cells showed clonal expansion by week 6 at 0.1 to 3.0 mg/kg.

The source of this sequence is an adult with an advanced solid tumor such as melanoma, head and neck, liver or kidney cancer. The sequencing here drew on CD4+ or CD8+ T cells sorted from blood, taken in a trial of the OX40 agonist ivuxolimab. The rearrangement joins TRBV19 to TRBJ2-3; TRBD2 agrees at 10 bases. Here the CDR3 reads CASSTASGGGDTQYF. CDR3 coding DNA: TGTGCCAGTAGTACCGCTAGCGGGGGAGGGGATACGCAGTATTTT. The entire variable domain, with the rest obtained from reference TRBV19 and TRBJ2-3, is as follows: DGGITQSPKYLFRKEGQNVTLSCEQNLNHDAMYWYRQDPGQGLRLIYYSQIVNDFQKGDIAEGYSVSREKKESFPLTVTSAQKNPTAFYLCASSTASGGGDTQYFGPGTRLTVL.